The 23 T cell receptor beta chains below were found in one sample sequenced in a study of blood T cells in healthy people across ages. A second roughly 6 to 11 cycle PCR used barcoded and J-beta primers. TCRdb reanalysed the 5' RACE reads using MiXCR and keeps one entry per CDR3 protein. The sample includes roughly 800,000 distinct CDR3 sequences, around a quarter of them seen just once. These data are also associated with another study on T cells of mothers and their children.

The material sequenced was blood. Source of these receptors: a boy younger than 18 in good health.

The rearrangement uses TRBV2 and TRBJ1-3; D might be TRBD1 (6 bases). Trimming removed 6 bases from V and 3 bases from J, with 12 bases in between. Germline assignment: CDR1 SNHLY and CDR2 FYNNEI. CDR3 length: 14 residues. The CDR3 DNA reads TGTGCCAGCAGAAACACAGGGATTGGAAACACCATATATTTT. Its translation is CASRNTGIGNTIYF.

This clonotype was detected only a few times. The gene calls are TRBV18 and TRBJ1-5; 7 bases fit TRBD1. Germline trimming cut 5 bases from V and 5 bases from J; bases unmatched to any gene: 6. Germline V CDR1 and CDR2: KGHSH, LQKENI. There are 14 residues in the CDR3. In DNA form, the CDR3 reads TGTGCCAGCTCATCGACAGGGTTTTATCAGCCCCAGCATTTT. The encoded protein is CASSSTGFYQPQHF.

A few counts support this clonotype. The chain joins TRBV3-1 to TRBJ2-1, with D perhaps TRBD1 (5 bases). The V end lost 3 bases, the J end lost 0 bases, and 15 bases lay between the germline ends. Germline V gene lookup returns CDR1 LGHDT and CDR2 YNNKEL (reference sequence). CDR3 length: 17 amino acids. The CDR3 loop is CASSQGGGAFSYNEQFF. CDR3 sequence (DNA): TGTGCCAGCAGCCAGGGTGGTGGGGCTTTCTCCTACAATGAGCAGTTCTTC.

This clonotype was recorded a few times. This chain connects TRBV7-3 to TRBJ2-2; a possible D gene is TRBD1 (5 bases). The germline CDR1 and CDR2 sequences are SGHTA and FQGTGA. Between the trimmed V and J ends, which lost 8 bases and 4 bases, there was a span of 11 bases. The length of the CDR3 is 13 residues. The CDR3 region has the DNA TGTGCCAGCGCTAATAGGGGCACCGGGGAGCTGTTTTTT. Amino acid sequence: CASANRGTGELFF.

The chain is built from TRBV10-3 and TRBJ2-2; a weak D match, TRBD1 (6 bases). CDR1 is ENHRY and CDR2 is SYGVKD in the germline V gene. CDR3 length: 16 residues. V lost 1 base and J 1 base, leaving 10 bases between the germline ends. CDR3 DNA: TGTGCCATCAGTGAGTTAACGACAGGGAACACCGGGGAGCTGTTTTTT. The encoded protein is CAISELTTGNTGELFF.

This clonotype was seen more than once but under ten times. The chain carries TRBV20-1 and TRBJ2-5, with TRBD1 matching over 9 bases. The end of the DNA aligns better with TRBJ2-1, so the J call may be wrong. Germline lookup yields CDR1 DFQATT and CDR2 SNEGSKA (reference sequence). The CDR3 consists of 14 residues. The CDR3 protein is CSAPGQGTYNEQFF. The CDR3 nucleotides are TGCAGTGCCCCCGGACAGGGGACCTACAATGAGCAGTTCTTC.

The chain is built from TRBV5-1 and TRBJ2-5; a weak D match, TRBD1 (6 bases). CDR3 size: 14 residues. Germline CDR1 is SGHRS and CDR2 is YFSETQ. Trimming cost V 0 bases and J 6 bases, with 12 bases left between them. In DNA, the CDR3 is TGCGCCAGCAGCTTGGCATCCCAGGGGAAGACCCAGTACTTC. Protein product: CASSLASQGKTQYF.

This clonotype was counted a few times. The CDR3 spells CAITTGSGETQYF. Here the CDR3 DNA reads TGTGCCATTACGACAGGGTCAGGGGAGACCCAGTACTTC. The chain recombines TRBV10-3 with TRBJ2-5; 7 bases are a match to TRBD1. Looked up from germline, CDR1 is ENHRY and CDR2 is SYGVKD. The CDR3 consists of 13 residues. Trimming removed 9 bases from V and 5 bases from J; junction bases left unmatched: 9.

The rearrangement links TRBV12-3 or TRBV12-4 to TRBJ2-5, with TRBD1 matching over 8 bases. After removal of 5 bases from V and 4 bases from J, the junction contained 9 bases not matched to a gene. The CDR3 sequence is 15 residues long. The chain's CDR3 is CASSTWTGKRETQYF. CDR3 nucleotides: TGTGCCAGCAGTACATGGACAGGGAAAAGAGAGACCCAGTACTTC.

Only a few counts were recorded for this clonotype. This chain uses TRBV7-3 with TRBJ2-5; D call uncertain. There are 13 residues in the CDR3. CDR1 and CDR2 from the germline V gene are SGHTA and FQGTGA. V dropped 5 bases and J dropped 11 bases, with 18 bases sitting between them. The CDR3 sequence is CASSPRSDGEQYF. In DNA, the CDR3 is TGTGCCAGCAGCCCTCGGTCTGACGGAGAGCAGTACTTC. The variable domain in full, completed from reference TRBV7-3 and TRBJ2-5, reads GAGVSQTPSNKVTEKGKYVELRCDPISGHTALYWYRQSLGQGPEFLIYFQGTGAADDSGLPNDRFFAVRPEGSVSTLKIQRTERGDSAVYLCASSPRSDGEQYFGPGTRLLVL.

This clonotype was detected only a few times. The rearrangement uses TRBV3-1 and TRBJ2-5, with D possibly matching TRBD2 (6 bases). V gave up 3 bases and J gave up 4 bases, with 12 bases separating them. In germline, CDR1 is LGHDT, CDR2 YNNKEL (reference sequence). CDR3 length: 14 residues. CDR3 sequence (DNA): TGTGCCAGCAGCCAGGAGACTAGGAGAGAGACCCAGTACTTC. This codes for CASSQETRRETQYF.

This clonotype has a handful of counts. The rearrangement joins TRBV3-1 to TRBJ1-1; perhaps TRBD1 as D (6 bases). V lost 1 base and J lost 6, with 21 bases in between. CDR1 and CDR2 from the germline V gene are LGHDT and YNNKEL (reference sequence). The CDR3 length is 17 residues. The CDR3 region has the DNA TGTGCCAGCAGCCAAGGGAGCGGGGGGGCGCGATCCGCTGAAGCTTTCTTT. Its protein product is CASSQGSGGARSAEAFF.

The rearrangement uses TRBV4-2 and TRBJ2-5; 8 nucleotides agree with TRBD1. The J segment lost 5 bases and the V segment lost 0 bases, leaving 8 bases of the junction unmatched. The germline V gene encodes CDR1 LGHNA and CDR2 YNFKEQ. The CDR3 consists of 16 residues. CDR3 DNA sequence: TGTGCCAGCAGCCAAGATAAGGCAGGGGGCTTGGAGACCCAGTACTTC. This encodes CASSQDKAGGLETQYF.

This clonotype came up a few times. V is TRBV29-1 and J is TRBJ2-5; 11 bases agree with TRBD1. TRBJ2-1 matches the DNA end more closely, so the J call is doubtful. CDR3 size: 13 residues. The germline gives CDR1 SQVTM, CDR2 ANQGSEA. Here the CDR3 reads CSVGTGGWDEQFF. In DNA form, the CDR3 reads TGCAGCGTTGGGACAGGGGGCTGGGATGAGCAGTTCTTC.

With regard to this clonotype: Being one base from a much bigger clone, this may be a read error. The chain carries TRBV7-2 and TRBJ1-1; 7 bases align to TRBD1. The CDR3 length is 13 residues. V dropped 4 bases and J dropped 8; count of bases not matched to a gene: 7. The germline CDR1 and CDR2 sequences are SGHTA and FQGNSA. The CDR3 loop reads CASSSGHRGEAFF. DNA for the CDR3: TGTGCCAGCAGCTCAGGGCACAGGGGCGAAGCTTTCTTT.

V usage is TRBV12-3 or TRBV12-4 and J usage is TRBJ2-7, with D unresolved. The CDR3 is 15 residues long. V lost 6 bases and J lost 0, with 15 bases in between. CDR3 nucleotide sequence: TGTGCCAGCAGCCCCATCGCGGCACACTCCTACGAGCAGTACTTC. This encodes CASSPIAAHSYEQYF.

The rearrangement joins TRBV6-1 to TRBJ2-7; D is possibly TRBD2 (7 bases). The germline V gene encodes CDR1 MNHNS and CDR2 SASEGT. The CDR3 covers 15 residues. Trimming stripped 6 bases from V and 2 bases from J, with 17 bases between. The CDR3 region is CASRKGGAVTYEQYF. The DNA of the CDR3 is TGTGCCAGCAGGAAAGGGGGGGCAGTGACCTACGAGCAGTACTTC.

As for this clonotype: An end of the junction differs from the germline gene, which may be a read error. The J gene is TRBJ2-1, the V gene TRBV7-2, with a tentative D call TRBD2 (6 bases). The CDR3 runs 15 residues. From germline, CDR1 is SGHTA and CDR2 FQGNSA. The CDR3 spells CASSFRGWSYDEQFF. DNA of the CDR3: TGTGCCAGCAGCTTCCGGGGGTGGTCCTACGATGAGCAGTTCTTC.

CDR3 region: CASSQSQVWSYNEQFF. As DNA, the CDR3 is TGTGCCAGCAGCCAATCCCAGGTGTGGTCCTACAATGAGCAGTTCTTC. J is TRBJ2-1 and V is TRBV14; D is unclear. This CDR3 has 16 residues. Trimming cost V 2 bases and J 1 base, with 12 bases left between them. The germline gives CDR1 SGHDN, CDR2 FVKESK. Full variable domain (missing parts from reference TRBV14 and TRBJ2-1): EAGVTQFPSHSVIEKGQTVTLRCDPISGHDNLYWYRRVMGKEIKFLLHFVKESKQDESGMPNNRFLAERTGGTYSTLKVQPAELEDSGVYFCASSQSQVWSYNEQFFGPGTRLTVL.

The rearrangement joins TRBV7-9 to TRBJ2-5; 13 nucleotides agree with TRBD2. Per the germline V gene, CDR1 is SEHNR and CDR2 is FQNEAQ (reference sequence). J was trimmed by 4 bases and V by 6 bases; bases with no gene match: 8. The length of the CDR3 is 16 residues. The CDR3 region is CASRDGLAGEGETQYF. DNA of the CDR3: TGTGCCAGCAGAGATGGACTAGCGGGGGAGGGAGAGACCCAGTACTTC.

This clonotype has just a few counts. This sequence joins TRBV29-1 and TRBJ1-1; TRBD1 might be the D (6 bases). The CDR3 length is 12 residues. Germline CDR1 and CDR2: SQVTM and ANQGSEA. Trimming removed 4 bases from V and 7 bases from J, with 13 bases in between. CDR3 region: CSVGHGTFEAFF. The CDR3 DNA follows: TGCAGCGTTGGACACGGGACATTTGAAGCTTTCTTT.

The chain links TRBV30 to TRBJ1-2; the D gene is possibly TRBD1 (5 bases). The CDR3 extends over 14 amino acids. The germline V and J ends were trimmed by 1 base and 8 bases, with 17 bases remaining between them. Germline V gene lookup returns CDR1 GTSNPN and CDR2 SVGIG (reference sequence). CDR3 amino acids: CAWSGGGTDRGYTF. CDR3 nucleotides: TGTGCCTGGAGTGGAGGAGGGACCGACCGAGGCTACACCTTC.

The rearrangement links TRBV7-9 to TRBJ2-7, with D hard to call. The CDR3 consists of 12 residues. Germline CDR1 and CDR2: SEHNR and FQNEAQ (reference sequence). Trimming took 6 bases from V and 2 from J, leaving 8 bases between them. The CDR3 region is CASSYTPYEQYF. CDR3 nucleotide sequence: TGTGCCAGCAGTTATACCCCCTACGAGCAGTACTTC.